Listed here is a single T cell receptor (beta chain). This sample was included in a study of T cell responses to AZD1222 COVID-19 vaccine. Germline CDR1 and CDR2: LGHDT and YNNKEL (reference sequence). Trimming removed 2 bases from V and 6 bases from J, with 10 bases in between. The CDR3 has 13 residues. The method was immunoSEQ multiplex PCR; TCRdb's version includes in-frame clones alone and lacks a portion of them. This sample yields roughly 160,000 clones, of which 85% to 95% are seen a single time; 0.7% to 0.9% belongs to the top ten. The sample was peripheral blood, taken on day 0 of AZD1222 vaccination. V usage is TRBV3-1 (or the pseudogene TRBV3-2) and J usage is TRBJ1-2; D gene unclear. The source of this sequence is an adult in good health. CDR3 region: CASSQTWADGYTF. The CDR3 nucleotides are TGTGCCAGCAGCCAAACCTGGGCCGATGGCTACACCTTC.